Presented here are 26 T cell receptor beta chains from one specimen sequenced in a study of T-cell reconstitution after alpha-beta-depleted transplantation in children. This sample's TCRbeta library carried unique molecular identifier barcodes. A single record per CDR3 protein comes from TCRdb applying MiXCR to the PCR reads. The table includes 440,000 or so distinct CDR3 sequences, roughly 11% detected once. The source was PBMCs from the stem cell graft donor, collected from the stem cell graft. The receptors originated from a human donor who donated a stem cell graft to a child with acute myeloid leukemia.

This clonotype was seen only a few times. The chain uses TRBV7-3 and TRBJ2-2; 10 bases are shared with TRBD2. The germline CDR1 and CDR2 sequences are SGHTA and FQGTGA. CDR3 length equals 16 residues. Trimming removed 1 base from V and 6 bases from J; junction bases left unmatched: 5. CDR3 DNA sequence: TGTGCCAGCAGCTTAAAGGTCACTAGCGGGGCCGGGGAGCTGTTTTTT. Translation gives CASSLKVTSGAGELFF.

The genes are TRBV29-1 and TRBJ2-7, with 7 bases aligning to TRBD1. With V trimmed by 7 bases and J by 1 base, 7 bases remained unmatched. Germline V CDR1 and CDR2: SQVTM, ANQGSEA. This CDR3 region has 13 residues. The chain's CDR3 is CSANTGESYEQYF. The CDR3 bases are TGCAGCGCAAACACAGGGGAGTCCTACGAGCAGTACTTC.

This clonotype was seen many times. The chain carries TRBV7-3 and TRBJ2-2, with TRBD2 matching 9 bases. Germline lookup yields CDR1 SGHTA and CDR2 FQGTGA. The CDR3 runs to 17 residues. V shed 2 bases and J 6 bases; nucleotides not matched to a gene: 10. In nucleotides, the CDR3 is TGTGCCAGCAGCTTAGGGAGTCTAGCGGGAACGGCCGGGGAGCTGTTTTTT. As protein: CASSLGSLAGTAGELFF.

In DNA form, the CDR3 reads TGTGCCAGCAGCTGGACAGGGCCCTACGAGCAGTACTTC. This encodes CASSWTGPYEQYF. The chain recombines TRBV7-9 with TRBJ2-7; 8 nucleotides line up with TRBD1. There are 13 residues in the CDR3. The V and J ends lost 4 bases and 2 bases, in that order; junction bases with no gene match: 1. Germline lookup yields CDR1 SEHNR and CDR2 FQNEAQ (reference sequence).

This clonotype turned up a few times. V gene TRBV25-1 combines with J gene TRBJ2-1; 8 bases fit TRBD1. The CDR3 has 17 residues. Trimming cost V 6 bases and J 5 bases; bases outside gene matches: 15. Germline V CDR1 and CDR2: MGHDK, SYGVNS. The DNA for the CDR3 is TGTGCCAGCAGCCCCCCTAGACAGGGGTCCCTTCACAATGAGCAGTTCTTC. It specifies CASSPPRQGSLHNEQFF.

This clonotype appeared a few times. The V and J genes are TRBV15 and TRBJ2-3; possibly TRBD2 for D (6 bases). Germline V gene lookup returns CDR1 LNHNV and CDR2 YYDKDF (reference sequence). The CDR3 sequence is 13 residues long. Trimming pared 3 bases from V and 11 bases from J, leaving 15 bases between. The CDR3 region is CATSRDRRTMQYF. CDR3 sequence (DNA): TGTGCCACCAGCAGGGATAGACGGACTATGCAGTATTTT. The entire variable domain, with the rest obtained from reference TRBV15 and TRBJ2-3, is as follows: DAMVIQNPRYQVTQFGKPVTLSCSQTLNHNVMYWYQQKSSQAPKLLFHYYDKDFNNEADTPDNFQSRRPNTSFCFLDIRSPGLGDTAMYLCATSRDRRTMQYFGPGTRLTVL.

The rearrangement links TRBV10-3 to TRBJ2-3; D is undetermined. The CDR3 is 16 amino acids. Germline V gene data show CDR1 as ENHRY and CDR2 as SYGVKD. Trimming took off 3 bases at V and 3 bases at J, with 16 bases between the two ends. CDR3 sequence (DNA): TGTGCCATCAGTGATTTAAACATAGGTTTGACAGATACGCAGTATTTT. Its translation is CAISDLNIGLTDTQYF.

The rearrangement joins TRBV5-1 to TRBJ2-7; maybe TRBD2 (6 bases). Trimming removed 2 bases from V and 2 bases from J, with 11 bases in between. The CDR3 has 14 residues. The germline gives CDR1 SGHRS, CDR2 YFSETQ. CDR3 protein: CASSFRGGTYEQYF. The CDR3 region has the DNA TGCGCCAGCAGCTTTCGGGGAGGAACCTACGAGCAGTACTTC. The entire variable domain, with the rest obtained from reference TRBV5-1 and TRBJ2-7, is as follows: KAGVTQTPRYLIKTRGQQVTLSCSPISGHRSVSWYQQTPGQGLQFLFEYFSETQRNKGNFPGRFSGRQFSNSRSEMNVSTLELGDSALYLCASSFRGGTYEQYFGPGTRLTVT.

The chain joins TRBV18 to TRBJ1-1, with 7 bases identical to TRBD1. The CDR3 is 17 amino acids. Losses at the gene ends were 0 bases for V and 0 bases for J; bases not matched to a gene: 7. The germline V gene encodes CDR1 KGHSH and CDR2 LQKENI. CDR3 sequence reads: CASSPPWAGGMNTEAFF. The CDR3 DNA is TGTGCCAGCTCACCACCGTGGGCAGGGGGTATGAACACTGAAGCTTTCTTT.

The CDR3 spells CSVVTGPEQYV. The CDR3 DNA reads as TGCAGCGTCGTGACAGGGCCCGAGCAGTACGTC. The genes are TRBV29-1 and TRBJ2-7, with 7 nucleotides matching TRBD1. CDR1 SQVTM and CDR2 ANQGSEA come from the germline V gene. J lost 6 bases, V lost 6 bases, and 5 bases had no gene match. This CDR3 is built from 11 residues.

This clonotype showed up just a few times. The chain couples TRBV6-1 to TRBJ2-1, with TRBD1 matching 7 bases. CDR1 is MNHNS and CDR2 is SASEGT in the germline V gene. J gave up 3 bases and V 10 bases, and 12 bases lay outside the gene matches. This CDR3 comprises 15 residues. The CDR3 region has the DNA TGTGCCACCAGCATGTCGGGACAGAGCTACAATGAGCAGTTCTTC. It codes for CATSMSGQSYNEQFF.

This clonotype was detected ten times or more. The chain uses TRBV20-1 and TRBJ2-5, with D maybe TRBD2 (6 bases). The CDR3 totals 12 residues. CDR1 and CDR2 (germline): DFQATT, SNEGSKA (reference sequence). Deletions cut 3 bases from V and 5 bases from J, with 10 bases between. The CDR3: CSASGSGETQYF. As DNA, the CDR3 is TGCAGTGCTAGCGGGAGTGGGGAGACCCAGTACTTC.

Many counts were recorded for this clonotype. The chain has TRBV12-3 or TRBV12-4 and TRBJ2-2; no definite D call. The CDR3 has 16 amino acids. With 1 base removed from V and 1 base from J, the gap between germline ends came to 10 bases. The CDR3 coding sequence is TGTGCCAGCAGTTTAGATCGGCTCGTGAACACCGGGGAGCTGTTTTTT. Its protein is CASSLDRLVNTGELFF.

DNA for the CDR3: TGTGCCAGCAGTTCAGGGTCTCTGGGAAATTCACCCCTCCACTTT. Its protein is CASSSGSLGNSPLHF. The J gene is TRBJ1-6, the V gene TRBV6-5; D may be TRBD1 (5 bases). Germline V lookup: CDR1 MNHEY, CDR2 SVGAGI. Between the trimmed V and J ends, which lost 4 bases and 7 bases, there was a span of 14 bases. The length of the CDR3 is 15 residues.

This clonotype was observed a few times. The chain uses TRBV5-1 and TRBJ2-5; no reliable D call. Per the germline V gene, CDR1 is SGHRS and CDR2 is YFSETQ. With 4 bases removed from V and 5 bases from J, the gap between germline ends came to 12 bases. There are 13 residues in the CDR3. The CDR3 nucleotides are TGCGCCAGCAGCCAGGAACAGAGGGAGACCCAGTACTTC. Protein product: CASSQEQRETQYF.

A few counts support this clonotype. V gene TRBV29-1 combines with J gene TRBJ1-4; weak D call: TRBD1 (5 bases). The length of the CDR3 is 14 residues. V was pared by 7 bases and J by 8 bases, with 20 bases between. The germline V gene has CDR1 SQVTM and CDR2 ANQGSEA. CDR3 sequence reads: CSGSPGTGREKLFF. CDR3 DNA sequence: TGCAGCGGGTCGCCCGGGACGGGACGCGAAAAACTGTTTTTT. The full variable domain, rest sourced from reference TRBV29-1 and TRBJ1-4, is SAVISQKPSRDICQRGTSLTIQCQVDSQVTMMFWYRQQPGQSLTLIATANQGSEATYESGFVIDKFPISRPNLTFSTLTVSNMSPEDSSIYLCSGSPGTGREKLFFGSGTQLSVL.

The chain carries TRBV5-1 and TRBJ1-1; no firm D call. Trimming removed 5 bases from V and 0 bases from J, with 14 bases in between. The germline gives CDR1 SGHRS, CDR2 YFSETQ. The CDR3 runs 15 residues. CDR3 loop: CASRPGPDMNTEAFF. In DNA, the CDR3 is TGCGCCAGCAGACCGGGCCCCGACATGAACACTGAAGCTTTCTTT.

This clonotype was detected many times. The chain is built from TRBV7-9 and TRBJ1-2, with D possibly TRBD1 on 5 matching bases. This CDR3 is built from 15 residues. CDR1 and CDR2 from the germline V gene are SEHNR and FQNEAQ (reference sequence). V gave up 1 base and J gave up 0 bases, with 9 bases separating them. For the CDR3, the DNA is TGTGCCAGCAGCTTAGATGGGGGAGCTAACTATGGCTACACCTTC. Protein sequence: CASSLDGGANYGYTF. Based on the CDR3 plus reference TRBV7-9 and TRBJ1-2, the full variable domain is DTGVSQNPRHKITKRGQNVTFRCDPISEHNRLYWYRQTLGQGPEFLTYFQNEAQLEKSRLLSDRFSAERPKGSFSTLEIQRTEQGDSAMYLCASSLDGGANYGYTFGSGTRLTVV.

The table lists this clonotype with a few counts. The CDR3 end shows no conserved phenylalanine or tryptophan, and so a read error is likely. The DNA is omitted, as the CDR3 cannot be located on it reliably, and the CDR3 follows TCRdb's listing. J is TRBJ1-4 and V is TRBV20-1; the D call TRBD1 from the table was never checked on the DNA. The V gene's germline CDR1 is DFQATT and CDR2 SNEGSKA (reference sequence). The CDR3 region is 14 residues in length, termini included. CDR3 sequence reads: CSARDSSFDGAPLP.

This chain uses TRBV12-3 or TRBV12-4 with TRBJ1-1; D is ambiguous. CDR3 length: 14 amino acids. V lost 1 base and J 1 base, leaving 7 bases between the germline ends. The CDR3 here is CASSLERPNTEAFF. In DNA, the CDR3 is TGTGCCAGCAGTTTAGAGCGCCCGAACACTGAAGCTTTCTTT.

This clonotype was counted between two and nine times. CDR3 loop: CASSPTVYGTSDYNEQFF. The CDR3 DNA reads TGTGCCAGCAGCCCAACCGTTTACGGGACTAGCGACTACAATGAGCAGTTCTTC. The rearrangement joins TRBV14 to TRBJ2-1; 10 positions match TRBD2. There are 18 residues in the CDR3. The junction had 12 bases not matched to a gene; V was cut back by 4 bases and J by 3 bases. Germline V gene data show CDR1 as SGHDN and CDR2 as FVKESK. The full variable domain, rest sourced from reference TRBV14 and TRBJ2-1, is EAGVTQFPSHSVIEKGQTVTLRCDPISGHDNLYWYRRVMGKEIKFLLHFVKESKQDESGMPNNRFLAERTGGTYSTLKVQPAELEDSGVYFCASSPTVYGTSDYNEQFFGPGTRLTVL.

The gene calls are TRBV7-2 and TRBJ2-4; the match to TRBD1 covers 9 bases. This CDR3 has 13 amino acids. Germline V lookup: CDR1 SGHTA, CDR2 FQGNSA. V was clipped by 4 bases and J by 9 bases; unmatched bases: 4. CDR3 region: CASSWDRERIQYF. In DNA form, the CDR3 reads TGTGCCAGCAGCTGGGACAGGGAACGCATTCAGTACTTC.

The table lists this clonotype with a few counts. V and J are TRBV12-3 or TRBV12-4 and TRBJ2-1, with 11 bases aligning to TRBD2. The CDR3 sequence is 15 residues long. Trimming removed 5 bases from V and 3 bases from J; junction bases left unmatched: 3. CDR3 protein: CASSQLAGDYNEQFF. CDR3 DNA sequence: TGTGCCAGCAGTCAACTAGCGGGGGACTACAATGAGCAGTTCTTC.

The CDR3 nucleotides are TGTGCCAGCAGACAAGGACAGGAGAGCTATGGCTACACCTTC. Encoded protein: CASRQGQESYGYTF. The chain has TRBV6-1 and TRBJ1-2; 7 positions match TRBD1. V dropped 6 bases and J dropped 4; count of bases not matched to a gene: 8. This CDR3 comprises 14 residues. From germline, CDR1 is MNHNS and CDR2 SASEGT.

V gene TRBV4-1 combines with J gene TRBJ2-1; the D gene is possibly TRBD2 (6 bases). The CDR3 loop spans 17 amino acids. Germline assignment: CDR1 MGHRA and CDR2 YSYEKL. The V end was cut by 1 base, the J end by 2 bases, with 15 bases between. The CDR3 loop is CASSQGLEGGAYNEQFF. The CDR3 DNA reads as TGCGCCAGCAGCCAAGGATTGGAGGGCGGAGCCTACAATGAGCAGTTCTTC.

This clonotype was found a few times. The V and J genes are TRBV6-2 or TRBV6-3 and TRBJ2-1, with 10 nucleotides matching TRBD2. V lost 6 bases to trimming and J lost 2 bases; unmatched junction nucleotides: 4. This CDR3 has 15 amino acids. Germline CDR1 reads MNHEY; CDR2 reads SVGEGT. As DNA, the CDR3 is TGTGCCAGCAGGTCCGGACTAGCGGCCTACAATGAGCAGTTCTTC. Translation gives CASRSGLAAYNEQFF.